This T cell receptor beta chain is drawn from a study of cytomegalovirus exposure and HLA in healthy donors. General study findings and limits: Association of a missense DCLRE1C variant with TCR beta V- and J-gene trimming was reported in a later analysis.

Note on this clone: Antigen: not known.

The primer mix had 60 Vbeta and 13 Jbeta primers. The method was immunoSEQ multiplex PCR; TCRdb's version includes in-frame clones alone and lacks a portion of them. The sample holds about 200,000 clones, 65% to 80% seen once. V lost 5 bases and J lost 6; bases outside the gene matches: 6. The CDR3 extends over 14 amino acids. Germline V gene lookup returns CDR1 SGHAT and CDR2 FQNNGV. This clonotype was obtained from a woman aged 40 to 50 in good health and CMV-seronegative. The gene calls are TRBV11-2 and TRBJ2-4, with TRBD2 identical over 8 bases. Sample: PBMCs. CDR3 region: CASSRREGPNIQYF. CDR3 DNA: TGTGCCAGCAGCCGACGGGAGGGCCCAAACATTCAGTACTTC.